Sequencing of this TCR beta chain was carried out in a study of cytomegalovirus exposure and HLA in healthy donors. Study context: Within the Caucasian-associated ancestry cluster were more than 75% of the approximately 400 genotyped donors.

The PCR had 60 Vbeta and 13 Jbeta primers. The repertoire was sequenced with immunoSEQ multiplex PCR; TCRdb's copy has only in-frame clones and lacks some. The sample holds roughly 150,000 clones, 60% to 80% seen once. Trimming cost V 1 base and J 3 bases; bases outside gene matches: 3. The germline gives CDR1 LNHNV, CDR2 YYDKDF (reference sequence). CDR3 size: 14 residues. The clonotype originates from a woman in her 40s in good health and CMV-seronegative. V usage is TRBV15 and J usage is TRBJ2-7; 7 bases are shared with TRBD1. The sequenced material came from PBMCs. The CDR3 loop is CATSRGRDSYEQYF. The CDR3 region has the DNA TGTGCCACCAGCAGAGGTCGGGACAGCTACGAGCAGTACTTC.